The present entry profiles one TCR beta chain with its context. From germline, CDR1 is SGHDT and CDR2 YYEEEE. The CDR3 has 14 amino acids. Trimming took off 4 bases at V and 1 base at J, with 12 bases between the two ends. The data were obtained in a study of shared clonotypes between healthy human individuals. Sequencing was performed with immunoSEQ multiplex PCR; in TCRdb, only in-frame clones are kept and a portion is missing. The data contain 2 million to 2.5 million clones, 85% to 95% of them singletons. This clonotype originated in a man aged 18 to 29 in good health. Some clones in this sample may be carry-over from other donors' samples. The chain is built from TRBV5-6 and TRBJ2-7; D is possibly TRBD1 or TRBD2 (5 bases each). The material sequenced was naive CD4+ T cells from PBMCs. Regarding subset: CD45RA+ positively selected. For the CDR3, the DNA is TGTGCCAGCAGCCCGAGGGCAGGGTCCTACGAGCAGTACTTC. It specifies CASSPRAGSYEQYF.